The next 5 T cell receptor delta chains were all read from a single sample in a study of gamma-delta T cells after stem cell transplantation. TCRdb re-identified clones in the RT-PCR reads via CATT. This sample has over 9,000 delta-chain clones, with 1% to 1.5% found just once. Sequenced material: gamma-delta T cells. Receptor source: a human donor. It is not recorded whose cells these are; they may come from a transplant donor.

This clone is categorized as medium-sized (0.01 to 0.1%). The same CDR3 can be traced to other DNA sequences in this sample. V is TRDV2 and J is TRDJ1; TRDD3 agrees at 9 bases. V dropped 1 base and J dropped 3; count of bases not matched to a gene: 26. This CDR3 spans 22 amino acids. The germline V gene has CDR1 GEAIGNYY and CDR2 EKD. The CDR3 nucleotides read TGTGCCTGTGACACGTTGAAGTCACCTCCCGAGGGGGTACTGGGGGACTCCGATAAACTCATCTTT. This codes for CACDTLKSPPEGVLGDSDKLIF.

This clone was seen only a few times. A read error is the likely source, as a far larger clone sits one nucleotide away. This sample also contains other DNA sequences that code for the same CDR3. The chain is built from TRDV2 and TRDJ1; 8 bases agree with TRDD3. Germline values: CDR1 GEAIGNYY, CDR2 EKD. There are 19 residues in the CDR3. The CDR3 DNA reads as TGTGCCTGTGACACCGCACGAGGCTGGGATACGGGGCGCACCGACAAACTCATCTTT. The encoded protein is CACDTARGWDTGRTDKLIF.

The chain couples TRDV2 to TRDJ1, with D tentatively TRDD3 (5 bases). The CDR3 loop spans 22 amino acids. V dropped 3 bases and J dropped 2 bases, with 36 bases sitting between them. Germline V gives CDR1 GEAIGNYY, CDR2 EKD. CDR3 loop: CACDPVGTLSTWGPRGTDKLIF. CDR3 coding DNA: TGTGCCTGTGACCCCGTTGGTACTCTTAGTACTTGGGGACCCCGGGGGACCGATAAACTCATCTTT.

CDR3 sequence reads: CACDHVLGDKGPDKLIF. CDR3 DNA sequence: TGTGCCTGTGATCACGTACTGGGGGATAAAGGACCCGATAAACTCATCTTT. V usage is TRDV2 and J usage is TRDJ1; 11 bases are shared with TRDD3. The CDR3 has 17 residues. Germline V lookup: CDR1 GEAIGNYY, CDR2 EKD. Losses at the gene ends were 4 bases for V and 3 bases for J; bases not matched to a gene: 12.

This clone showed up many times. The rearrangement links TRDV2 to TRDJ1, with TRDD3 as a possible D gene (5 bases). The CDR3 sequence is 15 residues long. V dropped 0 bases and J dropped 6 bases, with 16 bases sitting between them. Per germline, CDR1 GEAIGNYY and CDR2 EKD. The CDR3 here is CACDTAAPWENKLIF. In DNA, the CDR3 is TGTGCCTGTGACACCGCCGCGCCCTGGGAAAATAAACTCATCTTT.